The clone carrying this TCR beta chain was counted a few times. Trimming at V came to 5 bases and at J to 3 bases, leaving 7 bases not matched to a gene. CDR3 length: 15 residues. CDR1 MDHEN and CDR2 SYDVKM come from the germline V gene. Profiled with immunoSEQ multiplex PCR; TCRdb holds only in-frame clones, not every one. Of tens of thousands of clones listed, about three fifths are singletons. These data originate in a study of early stage breast cancer tumors. V usage is TRBV28 and J usage is TRBJ1-5; 7 nucleotides agree with TRBD1. Sequencing used breast tumor tissue. The source is a person aged 45 to 60 with breast cancer. As DNA, the CDR3 is TGTGCCAGCAGTAAGACGGGACAGTACAATCAGCCCCAGCATTTT. It is translated as CASSKTGQYNQPQHF.